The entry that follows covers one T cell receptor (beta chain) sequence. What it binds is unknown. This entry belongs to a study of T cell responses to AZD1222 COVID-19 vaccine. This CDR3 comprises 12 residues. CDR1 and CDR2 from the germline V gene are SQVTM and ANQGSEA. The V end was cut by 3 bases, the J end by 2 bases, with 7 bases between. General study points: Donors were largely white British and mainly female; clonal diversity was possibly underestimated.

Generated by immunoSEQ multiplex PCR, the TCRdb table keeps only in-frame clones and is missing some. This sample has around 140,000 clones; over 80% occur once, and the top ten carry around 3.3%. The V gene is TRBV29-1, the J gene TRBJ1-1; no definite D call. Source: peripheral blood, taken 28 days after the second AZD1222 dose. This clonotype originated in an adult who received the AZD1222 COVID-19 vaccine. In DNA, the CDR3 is TGCAGCGTTGACGGGGTTAACACTGAAGCTTTCTTT. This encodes CSVDGVNTEAFF.